This note documents a single T cell receptor (beta chain) sequence. The V and J ends lost 1 base and 1 base respectively, with 10 bases between them. Per the germline V gene, CDR1 is MGHRA and CDR2 is YSYEKL. CDR3 size: 15 residues. In the authors' workflow: It was from reference gene primer amplification that nucleated cell counts were estimated. Data came from immunoSEQ multiplex PCR; TCRdb stores just in-frame clones and leaves some out. D and trimming were read from the DNA, whereas the V and J calls and clone size are those reported in that table. Of roughly 88,000 clones in the sample, 80% were seen once. These data belong to a study of blood T cell repertoires in COVID-19. About the study: Donors in the United States, Italy and Spain gave samples during acute or convalescent COVID-19. In each case, the material was cDNA or gDNA derived from T cells, B-cell-depleted T cells, or PBMCs.

The chain couples TRBV4-1 to TRBJ1-1, with D possibly being TRBD1 (5 bases). Sequencing was performed on peripheral blood. This receptor was taken from a woman aged 80 or older with active or convalescent COVID-19. For the CDR3, the DNA is TGCGCCAGCAGCCAAGTCTGGACACAGAACACTGAAGCTTTCTTT. Translating it yields CASSQVWTQNTEAFF.